The 32 T cell receptor beta chains in this list originate from one sample, sequenced in a study of CD8 T cells in Susac syndrome. A quantity of about 0.45 to 1 ug RNA underwent reverse transcription using random hexamers. Each CDR3 protein gets one entry after TCRdb re-called the immunoSEQ multiplex PCR reads with MiXCR. The sample yields almost 450,000 distinct CDR3 sequences, approximately 85% seen once. The source material was CD8+ T cells from PBMCs. These TCRs come from a human donor with multiple sclerosis.

This chain links TRBV5-1 with TRBJ2-1, with D unclear. Germline CDR1 and CDR2: SGHRS and YFSETQ. Trimming stripped 4 bases from V and 8 bases from J, with 13 bases between. The CDR3 is 13 amino acids. The CDR3 nucleotides are TGCGCCAGCAGCGCCTCCCTAGGCCATGAGCAGTTCTTC. It specifies CASSASLGHEQFF.

The chain links TRBV5-1 to TRBJ2-2; tentatively, D is TRBD2 (5 bases). CDR1 and CDR2 (germline): SGHRS, YFSETQ. The CDR3 extends over 13 amino acids. V was trimmed by 6 bases and J by 0 bases, leaving 6 bases between them. As DNA, the CDR3 is TGCGCCAGCATCGGGGCGAACACCGGGGAGCTGTTTTTT. It translates to CASIGANTGELFF.

A single count supports this clonotype. Since no conserved phenylalanine or tryptophan closes the CDR3, a read error is the likely cause. The V call is TRBV30, the J call TRBJ2-7; TRBD2 is a possible D gene (6 bases). Between the trimmed V and J ends, which lost 3 bases and 2 bases, there was a span of 11 bases. Germline CDR1 reads GTSNPN; CDR2 reads SVGIG (reference sequence). This CDR3 region has 13 residues. The CDR3 is CAWSRTITYEQYL. For the CDR3, the DNA is TGTGCCTGGAGCCGGACTATTACCTACGAGCAGTACCTC.

A word on this clonotype: The conserved final phenylalanine or tryptophan is absent from the CDR3, which likely points to a read error. CDR3 sequence: CASSLGDPGHYNEQFV. CDR3 DNA sequence: TGTGCCAGCAGCTTGGGGGACCCGGGCCACTACAATGAGCAGTTCGTC. The rearrangement joins TRBV7-8 to TRBJ2-1; either TRBD1 or TRBD2 may supply D (5 bases each). Trimming took off 3 bases at V and 3 bases at J, with 15 bases between the two ends. Germline CDR1 reads SGHVS; CDR2 reads FQNEAQ. The CDR3 sequence is 16 residues long.

This clonotype was counted once. The chain combines TRBV2 with TRBJ2-1, with TRBD2 matching 11 bases. V was pared by 8 bases and J by 9 bases, with 9 bases of the junction left unmatched. The V gene's germline CDR1 is SNHLY and CDR2 FYNNEI. CDR3 length equals 14 residues. CDR3 bases: TGTGCCAGCTACATCGGGCTAGCGGGAGGTGAGCAGTTCTTC. This sequence encodes CASYIGLAGGEQFF. Combining the CDR3 with reference TRBV2 and TRBJ2-1 gives the whole variable domain EPEVTQTPSHQVTQMGQEVILRCVPISNHLYFYWYRQILGQKVEFLVSFYNNEISEKSEIFDDQFSVERPDGSNFTLKIRSTKLEDSAMYFCASYIGLAGGEQFFGPGTRLTVL.

CDR3 in DNA: TGTGCCAGCAGTTACTTCGGATTCGAGCAGTACTTC. Translated: CASSYFGFEQYF. The rearrangement links TRBV6-6 to TRBJ2-7; D is unresolved. CDR1 is MNHNY, CDR2 SVGAGI, per germline (reference sequence). The CDR3 has 12 amino acids. Trimming took off 1 base at V and 6 bases at J, with 7 bases between the two ends.

The chain carries TRBV5-4 and TRBJ2-1; 15 bases agree with TRBD2. This CDR3 region has 16 residues. Germline V CDR1 and CDR2: SGHNT, YYREEE (reference sequence). The trim removed 4 bases at V and 3 bases at J, leaving 2 bases unmatched. CDR3 nucleotide sequence: TGTGCCAGCAGCGCGGGACTAGCGGGAGGCTACAATGAGCAGTTCTTC. Residues: CASSAGLAGGYNEQFF.

The chain employs TRBV27 and TRBJ1-1; 7 nucleotides line up with TRBD1. The J segment lost 5 bases and the V segment lost 7 bases, leaving 7 bases of the junction unmatched. The germline CDR1 and CDR2 sequences are MNHEY and SMNVEV (reference sequence). The CDR3 loop spans 13 amino acids. CDR3 region: CASTSTGITEAFF. The CDR3 nucleotides read TGTGCCAGCACATCGACAGGGATAACTGAAGCTTTCTTT.

This clonotype was found a few times. The gene calls are TRBV10-2 and TRBJ2-2; 9 bases agree with TRBD1. V shed 3 bases, J shed 0 bases, and the junction held 11 bases outside the gene matches. Germline-derived CDR1 and CDR2 are WSHSY and SAAADI. CDR3 length: 19 residues. The CDR3 nucleotides are TGCGCCAGCAGTGAAGTCCCGGGACAGGGATACACGAACACCGGGGAGCTGTTTTTT. This encodes CASSEVPGQGYTNTGELFF.

CDR3 nucleotide sequence: TGTGCCAGCAGTGAAAGGGGACCCCAAGAGACCCAGTACTTC. This gives the protein CASSERGPQETQYF. The chain uses TRBV6-4 and TRBJ2-5; D may be TRBD1 or TRBD2 (5 bases each). The CDR3 has 14 amino acids. Trimming removed 3 bases at V and 1 base at J, with 9 bases between. CDR1 is MRHNA, CDR2 SNTAGT, per germline.

The J gene is TRBJ1-1, the V gene TRBV30; D ambiguous. The germline V gene encodes CDR1 GTSNPN and CDR2 SVGIG (reference sequence). The germline V and J ends were trimmed by 7 bases and 3 bases, with 18 bases remaining between them. This CDR3 has 14 amino acids. CDR3 sequence: CAYSRGGWYTEAFF. The CDR3 bases are TGTGCCTACTCCCGCGGAGGTTGGTACACTGAAGCTTTCTTT.

V gene TRBV6-1 combines with J gene TRBJ1-6; D perhaps matches TRBD1 (5 bases). Per the germline V gene, CDR1 is MNHNS and CDR2 is SASEGT. The ends were cut back, 6 bases at V and 0 bases at J, with 15 bases in the middle. This CDR3 comprises 17 residues. The CDR3: CASSRTPTSSYNSPLHF. The DNA for the CDR3 is TGTGCCAGCAGCCGGACACCGACGAGCTCCTATAATTCACCCCTCCACTTT.

This chain links TRBV11-2 with TRBJ2-7, with D possibly being TRBD1 (6 bases). The ends were cut back, 1 base at V and 11 bases at J, with 12 bases in the middle. The CDR3 runs 12 residues. Germline values: CDR1 SGHAT, CDR2 FQNNGV. The CDR3 DNA reads as TGTGCCAGCAGCTTAGTTTGGGACACGAAGTACTTC. Translation: CASSLVWDTKYF.

The rearrangement links TRBV30 to TRBJ2-2; tentatively, D is TRBD1 (6 bases). This CDR3 has 12 amino acids. Trimming left V 4 bases short and J 5 bases short, with 8 bases between. Germline values: CDR1 GTSNPN, CDR2 SVGIG (reference sequence). In DNA form, the CDR3 reads TGTGCCTGGATGGGGGCGACCGGGGAGCTGTTTTTT. Amino acids: CAWMGATGELFF.

The chain has TRBV5-4 and TRBJ1-1; D is perhaps TRBD1 (6 bases). This CDR3 has 15 amino acids. V was cut by 0 bases and J by 7 bases, with 16 bases left in between. The germline V gene encodes CDR1 SGHNT and CDR2 YYREEE (reference sequence). The CDR3 sequence: CASSLVDRGIREAFF. The CDR3 DNA follows: TGTGCCAGCAGCTTGGTTGATAGGGGGATTCGTGAAGCTTTCTTT.

This chain uses TRBV5-4 with TRBJ2-7; 7 bases are shared with TRBD2. This CDR3 spans 14 amino acids. The germline CDR1 and CDR2 sequences are SGHNT and YYREEE (reference sequence). The V and J ends lost 4 bases and 3 bases, in that order; junction bases with no gene match: 7. The CDR3 DNA follows: TGTGCCAGCAGCCACGGGCGGGAGAACTACGAGCAGTACTTC. Residues: CASSHGRENYEQYF.

The chain carries TRBV12-3 or TRBV12-4 and TRBJ2-7; D not resolved. This CDR3 comprises 12 residues. Trimming removed 3 bases at V and 4 bases at J, with 7 bases between. The CDR3 loop is CASSLVWYEQYF. The CDR3 DNA is TGTGCCAGCAGTTTGGTTTGGTACGAGCAGTACTTC.

The rearrangement uses TRBV19 and TRBJ2-2; 12 bases fit TRBD1. From germline, CDR1 is LNHDA and CDR2 SQIVND (reference sequence). This CDR3 is built from 14 residues. Unmatched junction bases numbered 6, after V lost 9 bases and J lost 7 bases. The CDR3 nucleotides are TGTGCCAGCAGGGACAGGGGGCACGTCGGGGAGCTGTTTTTT. Its protein is CASRDRGHVGELFF.

The chain uses TRBV5-1 and TRBJ1-6, with unresolved D. V lost 5 bases, J lost 7 bases, and 13 bases lay in between. Germline-derived CDR1 and CDR2 are SGHRS and YFSETQ. CDR3 length equals 14 residues. The DNA for the CDR3 is TGCGCCAGCAGACCCGGAGGCGGGAATTCACCCCTCCACTTT. Its translation: CASRPGGGNSPLHF.

CDR3 DNA: TGTGCCAGCAGTTACCCGACAGGGGGCAACTATGGCTACACCTTC. It is translated as CASSYPTGGNYGYTF. The chain joins TRBV6-5 to TRBJ1-2; 10 nucleotides match TRBD1. J lost 2 bases, V lost 2 bases, and 2 bases had no gene match. This CDR3 has 15 amino acids. Germline loops: CDR1 MNHEY, CDR2 SVGAGI.

This chain links TRBV11-1 with TRBJ2-7; TRBD2 matches at 7 bases. The germline CDR1 and CDR2 sequences are SGHAT and FQDESV (reference sequence). Trimming removed 0 bases from V and 0 bases from J; junction bases left unmatched: 17. The CDR3 has 20 residues. CDR3 loop: CASSLASGSERGSSSYEQYF. CDR3 nucleotide sequence: TGTGCCAGCAGCTTAGCGTCAGGGTCTGAGCGGGGATCAAGCTCCTACGAGCAGTACTTC.

This clonotype appeared a single time. The chain links TRBV27 to TRBJ2-7, with 8 bases lining up with TRBD2. V trimming: 10 bases; J trimming: 2 bases; junction bases outside the gene matches: 10. The CDR3 totals 14 residues. Germline V gene data show CDR1 as MNHEY and CDR2 as SMNVEV (reference sequence). CDR3 protein: CATARLAITYEQYF. The CDR3 DNA sequence: TGTGCCACCGCCAGACTAGCGATCACCTACGAGCAGTACTTC.

This chain connects TRBV2 to TRBJ2-3; D unresolved. CDR3 size: 14 residues. Germline V CDR1 and CDR2: SNHLY, FYNNEI. V was cut by 1 base and J by 0 bases, with 5 bases left in between. The CDR3 protein is CASSEDSSTDTQYF. The DNA for the CDR3 is TGTGCCAGCAGTGAAGACAGTAGCACAGATACGCAGTATTTT.

The J gene is TRBJ2-7, the V gene TRBV30, with a weak D call TRBD1 (5 bases). The CDR3 is 13 residues long. Germline V gives CDR1 GTSNPN, CDR2 SVGIG (reference sequence). V was cut by 5 bases and J by 3 bases, with 14 bases left in between. The CDR3 loop is CAWGTPQGYEQYF. Here the CDR3 DNA reads TGTGCCTGGGGTACGCCCCAGGGCTACGAGCAGTACTTC.

The chain carries TRBV20-1 and TRBJ1-1, with a tentative D call TRBD1 (5 bases). Trimming left V 3 bases short and J 5 bases short, with 13 bases between. The germline CDR1 and CDR2 sequences are DFQATT and SNEGSKA (reference sequence). The CDR3 contains 13 residues. CDR3 region: CSASEGFGTEAFF. In DNA, the CDR3 is TGCAGTGCTAGTGAGGGGTTCGGGACTGAAGCTTTCTTT.

The chain recombines TRBV20-1 with TRBJ2-7; 13 bases match TRBD2. Germline assignment: CDR1 DFQATT and CDR2 SNEGSKA (reference sequence). CDR3 size: 18 residues. Trimming removed 0 bases from V and 0 bases from J; junction bases left unmatched: 8. For the CDR3, the DNA is TGCAGTGCTAGAGATTTGAGTACTAGCGGGAGGGGCTCCTACGAGCAGTACTTC. Translating gives CSARDLSTSGRGSYEQYF.

The chain couples TRBV11-2 to TRBJ2-3, with 9 bases lining up with TRBD1. Germline CDR1 SGHAT, CDR2 FQNNGV. J was trimmed by 3 bases and V by 4 bases; bases with no gene match: 8. CDR3 length equals 16 residues. The CDR3 coding sequence is TGTGCCAGCAGCTCCCCCGACAGGGGGGAAACAGATACGCAGTATTTT. Protein: CASSSPDRGETDTQYF.

V gene TRBV7-9 combines with J gene TRBJ2-1; TRBD2 agrees at 9 bases. V shed 6 bases, J shed 8 bases, and the junction held 14 bases outside the gene matches. The length of the CDR3 is 16 residues. Germline lookup yields CDR1 SEHNR and CDR2 FQNEAQ (reference sequence). DNA of the CDR3: TGTGCCAGCAGTTTAACTAGCGGGCGACATTGGGATGAGCAGTTCTTC. Encoded protein: CASSLTSGRHWDEQFF. Combining the CDR3 with reference TRBV7-9 and TRBJ2-1 gives the whole variable domain DTGVSQNPRHKITKRGQNVTFRCDPISEHNRLYWYRQTLGQGPEFLTYFQNEAQLEKSRLLSDRFSAERPKGSFSTLEIQRTEQGDSAMYLCASSLTSGRHWDEQFFGPGTRLTVL.

The rearrangement links TRBV4-1 to TRBJ2-7; 15 bases align to TRBD2. The CDR3 spans 19 residues. Germline CDR1 and CDR2: MGHRA and YSYEKL. Unmatched junction bases numbered 15, after V lost 2 bases and J lost 7 bases. As DNA, the CDR3 is TGCGCCAGCAGCCAACTCCCGGGACTAGCGGGAGGACGCTCTGGGGAGCAGTACTTC. Translation: CASSQLPGLAGGRSGEQYF.

Only one count was recorded for this clonotype. The chain employs TRBV12-3 or TRBV12-4 and TRBJ2-1; 8 bases agree with TRBD2. This CDR3 is 15 amino acids long. V was pared by 5 bases and J by 2 bases, with 5 bases of the junction left unmatched. This CDR3 reads CASSPAGDPYNEQFF. Here the CDR3 DNA reads TGTGCCAGCAGTCCAGCGGGGGACCCCTACAATGAGCAGTTCTTC.

The chain employs TRBV9 and TRBJ1-2; 7 nucleotides align to TRBD1. Germline V gene data show CDR1 as SGDLS and CDR2 as YYNGEE. V dropped 0 bases and J dropped 4; count of bases not matched to a gene: 6. The CDR3 is 15 residues long. The DNA of the CDR3 is TGTGCCAGCAGCGTAGGGAGAGGACAGGCCTATGGCTACACCTTC. This gives the protein CASSVGRGQAYGYTF.

This clonotype was counted a single time. The J gene is TRBJ2-1, the V gene TRBV5-6, with a weak D call TRBD2 (6 bases). Germline assignment: CDR1 SGHDT and CDR2 YYEEEE. V was shortened by 4 bases and J by 12 bases, with 14 bases between the two germline ends. The CDR3 runs to 12 residues. Here the CDR3 reads CASSNSGTSQFF. Written as DNA, the CDR3 is TGTGCCAGCAGCAATTCCGGGACTTCGCAGTTCTTC.